Reported below is one TCR beta chain. As processed by the authors: Amplified reference gene primers provided the basis for estimating nucleated cell counts. Assay used: immunoSEQ multiplex PCR; TCRdb lists only in-frame clones, some missing. Clone size and V and J calls were adopted from that table, with D and trimming inferred from the DNA. The table lists 70,000 or so clones, 60% to 85% of them singletons. The entry originates in a study of blood T cell repertoires in COVID-19. Overall study context: The origin of the acute and convalescent COVID-19 samples was the United States, Italy and Spain. Sources were T cells, B-cell-depleted T cells, or PBMCs; the material itself was cDNA or gDNA.

This TCR came from a man aged 55 to 70 with acute or convalescent COVID-19. Sequencing was done on a sample of peripheral blood.

The CDR3 DNA sequence: TGTGCCAGCAGCCTATGGACAGGGTGGAACGAGCAGTACTTC. It encodes CASSLWTGWNEQYF. This chain joins TRBV11-2 and TRBJ2-7; 8 bases align to TRBD1. Unmatched junction bases numbered 8, after V lost 5 bases and J lost 5 bases. CDR1 and CDR2 from the germline V gene are SGHAT and FQNNGV. The CDR3 runs to 14 residues.